This is a list of T cell receptor beta chains from one sample in a study of shared clonotypes between healthy human individuals. The method was immunoSEQ multiplex PCR; TCRdb's version includes in-frame clones alone and lacks a portion of them. The table records under 1,100,000 clones, more than 75% of them present only once. Sequenced: memory CD4+ T cells from PBMCs. These receptors originate from a man younger than 35 in good health. Some clones in this sample may be carry-over from other donors' samples. Each CDR3 is given with its conserved first and last residue. D genes are given only for firm matches. Part of the rows lack a size; the others show once, few, many or a class for expanded clones.

v_gene,abundance,d_gene,j_gene,CDR3aa,CDR3nt
TRBV7-3,few,-,TRBJ2-1,CASSFPLFF,TGTGCCAGCAGCTTCCCACTGTTCTTC
TRBV14,-,-,TRBJ1-1,CASSRRSSRGNTEAFF,TGTGCCAGCAGCCGGAGGAGCTCTCGGGGGAACACTGAAGCTTTCTTT
TRBV6-6,once,TRBD1,TRBJ1-2,CAAKEGQGANDGYTF,TGTGCCGCCAAAGAGGGACAGGGGGCGAATGACGGCTACACCTTC
TRBV15,-,-,TRBJ2-1,CATSRDKGSTFNPAYNEQFF,TGTGCCACCAGCAGAGATAAAGGCAGTACCTTCAATCCAGCCTACAATGAGCAGTTCTTC
TRBV7-2,-,-,TRBJ2-2,CASSFSVGTLNTGELFF,TGTGCCAGCAGCTTTAGTGTCGGTACTTTGAACACCGGGGAGCTGTTTTTT
TRBV7-9,-,-,TRBJ2-7,CASSLTLPYEQYF,TGTGCCAGCAGCCTTACCCTCCCCTACGAGCAGTACTTC
TRBV2,-,TRBD1,TRBJ2-1,CASSSIRTGGNEQFF,TGTGCCAGCAGTAGTATAAGGACAGGAGGAAATGAGCAGTTCTTC
TRBV6-6,-,-,TRBJ2-5,CASSYEGRETQYF,TGTGCCAGCAGTTACGAGGGCAGAGAGACCCAGTACTTC
TRBV14,few,-,TRBJ1-1,CASSLKRGFRNTEAFF,TGTGCCAGCAGCCTCAAACGGGGATTCAGGAACACTGAAGCTTTCTTT
TRBV5-4,-,-,TRBJ1-3,CASSLDGGASGNTIYF,TGTGCCAGCAGCTTGGACGGGGGGGCCTCTGGAAACACCATATATTTT
TRBV5-1,-,TRBD2,TRBJ2-1,CASKERAGVYNEQFF,TGCGCCAGCAAAGAGAGAGCGGGAGTCTACAATGAGCAGTTCTTC
TRBV4-2,once,TRBD1,TRBJ2-3,CASSQDAGQVTDTQYF,TGTGCCAGCAGCCAAGATGCGGGACAGGTGACAGATACGCAGTATTTT
TRBV6-1,-,-,TRBJ1-2,CASREGGANYGYTF,TGTGCCAGCAGGGAGGGGGGAGCTAACTATGGCTACACCTTC
TRBV5-1,-,TRBD2,TRBJ2-7,CASSLVPSSGTLYEQYF,TGCGCCAGCAGCTTGGTTCCGTCTAGCGGGACCTTGTACGAGCAGTACTTC
TRBV5-1,-,-,TRBJ2-7,CASSPDGGSGPYEQYF,TGCGCCAGCAGCCCGGACGGAGGTAGCGGACCCTACGAGCAGTACTTC
TRBV19,-,-,TRBJ1-1,CASTKRGDRDAEAFF,TGTGCCAGTACCAAGAGGGGGGACCGGGACGCTGAAGCTTTCTTT
TRBV5-4,once,-,TRBJ2-7,CASSFGGGSSYEQYF,TGTGCCAGCAGCTTCGGGGGCGGGAGCTCCTACGAGCAGTACTTC
TRBV7-3,-,-,TRBJ2-7,CASSPGTNAATDEQYF,TGTGCCAGCAGCCCGGGGACCAACGCCGCCACCGACGAGCAGTACTTC
TRBV6-5,-,TRBD2,TRBJ2-5,CASSSQAGGSRETQYF,TGTGCCAGCAGTTCCCAGGCGGGCGGGAGTCGGGAGACCCAGTACTTC
TRBV25-1,-,TRBD2,TRBJ2-3,CASSDRTTGGDTQYF,TGTGCCAGCAGTGACCGTACTACGGGAGGGGATACGCAGTATTTT
TRBV7-8,-,TRBD1,TRBJ1-2,CASSLALTGDYTF,TGTGCCAGCAGCTTAGCGTTAACAGGGGACTACACCTTC
TRBV29-1,many,-,TRBJ1-5,CSVAGRGDQPQHF,TGCAGCGTTGCTGGCAGGGGAGATCAGCCCCAGCATTTT
TRBV30,-,-,TRBJ2-5,CAWLGQETQYF,TGTGCCTGGTTAGGACAAGAGACCCAGTACTTC
TRBV5-8,-,TRBD1,TRBJ1-2,CASSSRDRIYGYTF,TGTGCCAGCAGCTCCCGGGACAGGATCTATGGCTACACCTTC
TRBV11-2,-,-,TRBJ1-5,CASSLDRPQPQHF,TGTGCCAGCAGCTTAGATCGGCCACAGCCCCAGCATTTT
TRBV7-9,-,-,TRBJ1-1,CASSLQGNTEAFF,TGTGCCAGCAGCTTACAAGGGAACACTGAAGCTTTCTTT
TRBV6-1,few,-,TRBJ1-1,CASSEVTTLFF,TGTGCCAGCAGTGAAGTAACGACCCTCTTCTTT
TRBV6-1,-,-,TRBJ2-2,CASMKEIRGPGELFF,TGTGCCAGCATGAAGGAGATCAGGGGTCCCGGGGAGCTGTTTTTT
TRBV9,-,TRBD1,TRBJ1-3,CASSVAEQGYGNTIYF,TGTGCCAGCAGCGTAGCCGAACAGGGGTACGGGAACACCATATATTTT
TRBV5-1,-,-,TRBJ1-2,CASSFQSSGDGYTF,TGCGCCAGCAGCTTCCAATCCTCTGGGGATGGCTACACCTTC
TRBV29-1,-,-,TRBJ2-5,CSVEVRGTQYF,TGCAGCGTTGAGGTTCGGGGGACCCAGTACTTC
TRBV7-2,-,-,TRBJ2-3,CASSSRRAAGPTDTQYF,TGTGCCAGCAGCTCGAGACGCGCCGCGGGCCCCACAGATACGCAGTATTTT
TRBV5-1,many,-,TRBJ2-7,CASSLARGSGTGGEQYF,TGCGCCAGCAGCTTGGCCCGGGGGAGCGGAACAGGCGGGGAGCAGTACTTC
TRBV30,-,-,TRBJ1-1,CAWSAGADTEAFF,TGTGCCTGGAGTGCGGGGGCGGACACTGAAGCTTTCTTT
TRBV6-5,-,-,TRBJ2-1,CASTGTGHNEQFF,TGTGCCAGTACCGGGACTGGCCACAATGAGCAGTTCTTC
TRBV5-1,-,-,TRBJ1-2,CASSLAPGRNYGYTF,TGCGCCAGCAGCTTGGCTCCAGGGAGGAACTATGGCTACACCTTC
TRBV5-1,-,-,TRBJ2-1,CASSEWENEQFF,TGCGCCAGCTCTGAATGGGAGAATGAGCAGTTCTTC
TRBV11-2,few,-,TRBJ2-6,CASSLIQGTGANVLTF,TGTGCCAGCAGCTTGATCCAGGGGACTGGGGCCAACGTCCTGACTTTC
TRBV5-4,once,TRBD1,TRBJ1-1,CASSLGQGWGTEAFF,TGTGCCAGCAGCCTTGGACAGGGGTGGGGTACTGAAGCTTTCTTT
TRBV30,-,-,TRBJ2-6,CAWSSGAGANVLTF,TGTGCCTGGAGTTCAGGGGCTGGGGCCAACGTCCTGACTTTC
TRBV5-4,-,-,TRBJ1-3,CASSLGERQQLYF,TGTGCCAGCAGCTTGGGAGAACGACAGCAATTATATTTT
TRBV6-1,-,TRBD1,TRBJ2-2,CASRTGGDTGELFF,TGTGCCAGCCGGACAGGGGGCGACACCGGGGAGCTGTTTTTT
TRBV7-8,many,TRBD1,TRBJ2-5,CASSRDRVGGQETQYF,TGTGCCAGCAGCCGGGACAGGGTCGGGGGGCAAGAGACCCAGTACTTC
TRBV21-1,-,-,TRBJ1-2,CASSKGNLYGYTF,TGTGCCAGCAGCAAAGGCAACCTCTATGGCTACACCTTC
TRBV11-2,-,-,TRBJ1-2,CASSQTRDTFNYGYTF,TGTGCCAGCAGCCAGACGAGGGACACTTTTAACTATGGCTACACCTTC
TRBV7-6,-,-,TRBJ1-5,CASSLYRDGAYGPQHF,TGTGCCAGCAGCTTATATAGGGACGGGGCTTATGGGCCCCAGCATTTT
TRBV9,-,TRBD1,TRBJ2-3,CASSVSTGDTDTQYF,TGTGCCAGCAGCGTTTCGACAGGGGACACAGATACGCAGTATTTT
TRBV19,-,TRBD1,TRBJ1-2,CASFIPYRGNGYTF,TGTGCCAGTTTCATTCCCTACAGGGGTAATGGCTACACCTTC
TRBV2,-,-,TRBJ2-1,CASRRQSSYNEQFF,TGTGCCAGCAGACGGCAGAGCTCCTACAATGAGCAGTTCTTC
TRBV19,-,-,TRBJ1-5,CASSQQGGDQPQHF,TGTGCCAGTAGCCAACAGGGTGGGGATCAGCCCCAGCATTTT
TRBV29-1,-,TRBD2,TRBJ2-1,CSVKGLAGHLNEQFF,TGCAGCGTTAAAGGACTAGCGGGTCACCTCAATGAGCAGTTCTTC
TRBV11-1,-,-,TRBJ2-2,CASTAGRRAGGELFF,TGTGCCAGCACGGCGGGTCGGAGGGCGGGCGGGGAGCTGTTTTTT
TRBV28,-,-,TRBJ1-4,CASSTRTGGEKLFF,TGTGCCAGCAGTACACGGACCGGAGGGGAAAAACTGTTTTTT
TRBV5-8,few,TRBD2,TRBJ2-1,CASNSPPHKAGGNNEQFF,TGTGCCAGCAACTCTCCCCCCCATAAGGCGGGAGGAAACAATGAGCAGTTCTTC
TRBV6-4,-,-,TRBJ2-7,CASRRSHHEQYF,TGTGCCAGCAGGCGATCCCACCACGAGCAGTACTTC
TRBV7-2,-,-,TRBJ2-7,CASSLGRGEQYF,TGTGCCAGCAGCTTAGGTAGGGGCGAGCAGTACTTC
TRBV6-5,few,-,TRBJ2-2,CASSVEGYTGELFF,TGTGCCAGCAGCGTGGAAGGGTACACCGGGGAGCTGTTTTTT
TRBV5-1,-,TRBD2,TRBJ2-3,CASSWAGGEDTQYF,TGCGCCAGCAGCTGGGCGGGAGGTGAGGATACGCAGTATTTT
TRBV5-1,-,-,TRBJ2-1,CASSLAVGTYNEQFF,TGCGCCAGCAGCTTGGCCGTTGGGACTTACAATGAGCAGTTCTTC
TRBV28,few,TRBD2,TRBJ2-7,CASSLAGLTYEQYF,TGTGCCAGCAGCTTAGCGGGCCTAACCTACGAGCAGTACTTC